These 11 T cell receptor beta chains share one sample of origin, sequenced in a study of blood T cell repertoires in COVID-19. The data were produced by immunoSEQ multiplex PCR, yet TCRdb's version contains in-frame clones alone and is incomplete. The data contain approximately 200,000 clones, approximately 90% of them singletons. The sample was PBMCs or T cells enriched from blood (not recorded which). Receptors were obtained from a young man with acute COVID-19.

V is TRBV5-1 and J is TRBJ2-4; TRBD2 aligns across 7 bases. This CDR3 contains 16 residues. Germline V lookup: CDR1 SGHRS, CDR2 YFSETQ. V shed 0 bases and J 9 bases; nucleotides not matched to a gene: 12. CDR3 DNA: TGCGCCAGCAGCTTGGGCCTAGCGGAGGGGCAGAGCATTCAGTACTTC. It codes for CASSLGLAEGQSIQYF.

The chain carries TRBV3-1 (or the pseudogene TRBV3-2) and TRBJ1-5; 8 bases are a match to TRBD1. The CDR3 is 15 amino acids. CDR1 is LGHDT and CDR2 is YNNKEL in the germline V gene (reference sequence). Germline trimming cut 4 bases from V and 1 base from J; bases unmatched to any gene: 3. The CDR3 coding sequence is TGTGCCAGCAGCCCCCGGACAGGGAGCAATCAGCCCCAGCATTTT. Its translation is CASSPRTGSNQPQHF.

In its sample, this clone was seen a few times. This chain links TRBV14 with TRBJ1-5; D not resolved. The V end was cut by 1 base, the J end by 6 bases, with 7 bases between. The CDR3 sequence is 13 residues long. Germline CDR1 is SGHDN and CDR2 is FVKESK. The CDR3 nucleotides are TGTGCCAGCAGCCAAGTCGCCGGTCAGCCCCAGCATTTT. Encoded protein: CASSQVAGQPQHF.

The chain uses TRBV7-2 and TRBJ2-3; 9 nucleotides line up with TRBD2. The CDR3 runs to 14 residues. Germline loops: CDR1 SGHTA, CDR2 FQGNSA. The trim removed 2 bases at V and 6 bases at J, leaving 3 bases unmatched. Written as DNA, the CDR3 is TGTGCCAGCAGCTTATTAGGACTAGCGGATACGCAGTATTTT. Its translation: CASSLLGLADTQYF.

This chain links TRBV28 with TRBJ2-3; a possible D gene is TRBD2 (5 bases). This CDR3 is built from 12 residues. Per the germline V gene, CDR1 is MDHEN and CDR2 is SYDVKM. V shed 8 bases and J shed 3 bases, with 9 bases lying between them. CDR3 coding DNA: TGTGCCAGCGGGAGTCGGACAGATACGCAGTATTTT. This sequence encodes CASGSRTDTQYF.

The chain uses TRBV11-3 and TRBJ2-3; TRBD2 matches at 12 bases. Germline CDR1 reads SGHNT; CDR2 reads YENEEA. The CDR3 is made up of 19 amino acids. V was clipped by 4 bases and J by 0 bases; unmatched bases: 11. DNA for the CDR3: TGTGCCAGCAGCTCCGGAGGACTAGCGGGGCGATGGAGCACAGATACGCAGTATTTT. It translates to CASSSGGLAGRWSTDTQYF.

CDR3 sequence: CASRRQGNQPQHF. The CDR3 DNA sequence: TGTGCCAGCAGGAGACAGGGCAATCAGCCCCAGCATTTT. This chain links TRBV2 with TRBJ1-5; D is possibly TRBD1 (6 bases). Between the trimmed V and J ends, which lost 6 bases and 2 bases, there was a span of 8 bases. This CDR3 has 13 residues. Per the germline V gene, CDR1 is SNHLY and CDR2 is FYNNEI.

The chain recombines TRBV9 with TRBJ1-2; D perhaps matches TRBD1 (6 bases). In germline, CDR1 is SGDLS, CDR2 YYNGEE. The CDR3 sequence is 16 residues long. V lost 0 bases and J lost 4, with 16 bases in between. The CDR3 region has the DNA TGTGCCAGCAGCGTAGATGGTACAGGGAGTTCCTATGGCTACACCTTC. This translates into CASSVDGTGSSYGYTF.

The sample holds a few counts of this clone. The rearrangement joins TRBV6-5 to TRBJ2-5, with 7 nucleotides matching TRBD1. There are 14 residues in the CDR3. Germline CDR1 reads MNHEY; CDR2 reads SVGAGI. V trimming: 5 bases; J trimming: 2 bases; junction bases outside the gene matches: 5. In nucleotides, the CDR3 is TGTGCCAGCAGTACGACAGGGCGGCAAGAGACCCAGTACTTC. This sequence encodes CASSTTGRQETQYF.

This clone has a handful of counts. The rearrangement uses TRBV7-2 and TRBJ1-5; tentatively, D is TRBD1 (6 bases). The CDR3 sequence is 15 residues long. Looked up from germline, CDR1 is SGHTA and CDR2 is FQGNSA. V dropped 3 bases and J dropped 1 base, with 10 bases sitting between them. CDR3 in amino acids: CASSFTGQSNQPQHF. The CDR3 DNA reads TGTGCCAGCAGCTTTACAGGGCAGAGCAATCAGCCCCAGCATTTT.

About this clone: Other DNA variants within this sample encode the same CDR3. V is TRBV4-1 and J is TRBJ1-5; D is perhaps TRBD1 (6 bases). V was pared by 1 base and J by 7 bases, with 11 bases between. Germline CDR1 and CDR2: MGHRA and YSYEKL. The CDR3 is made up of 14 amino acids. The CDR3 DNA is TGCGCCAGCAGCCAAGCCACAGGGCGCCAGCCCCAGCATTTT. This translates into CASSQATGRQPQHF.